What follows are 14 T cell receptor beta chains derived from one specimen sequenced in a study of cytomegalovirus exposure and HLA in healthy donors. In the PCR, 60 Vbeta and 13 Jbeta primers were used. Data came from immunoSEQ multiplex PCR; TCRdb stores just in-frame clones and leaves some out. The table includes about 86,000 clones, roughly 83% detected once. The specimen sequenced was PBMCs. These receptors were taken from a woman aged 40 to 50 in good health and CMV-seropositive.

The chain employs TRBV7-8 and TRBJ2-7, with 9 positions matching TRBD2. This CDR3 region has 15 residues. Germline V gene sequence: CDR1 SGHVS, CDR2 FQNEAQ. V shed 6 bases, J shed 4 bases, and the junction held 10 bases outside the gene matches. The CDR3 loop reads CASSPLAGAQYEQYF. The CDR3 coding sequence is TGTGCCAGCAGTCCATTAGCGGGAGCCCAGTACGAGCAGTACTTC.

This sequence joins TRBV30 and TRBJ2-7, with D perhaps matching TRBD2 (6 bases). The CDR3 length is 10 residues. The germline CDR1 and CDR2 sequences are GTSNPN and SVGIG (reference sequence). The DNA of the CDR3 is TGTGCGTTGGGGGGATACGAGCAGTACTTC. It is translated as CALGGYEQYF.

The CDR3 here is CASSTLGGDYGYTF. The CDR3 DNA reads TGTGCCAGCAGCACCCTGGGGGGGGACTATGGCTACACCTTC. The chain recombines TRBV9 with TRBJ1-2; D may be TRBD1 (5 bases). The germline gives CDR1 SGDLS, CDR2 YYNGEE. The CDR3 sequence is 14 residues long. Trimming stripped 4 bases from V and 3 bases from J, with 13 bases between. Using reference TRBV9 and TRBJ1-2 for the parts outside the CDR3, the full variable domain is DSGVTQTPKHLITATGQRVTLRCSPRSGDLSVYWYQQSLDQGLQFLIQYYNGEERAKGNILERFSAQQFPDLHSELNLSSLELGDSALYFCASSTLGGDYGYTFGSGTRLTVV.

The chain couples TRBV10-3 to TRBJ1-3; D gene ambiguous. Between the trimmed V and J ends, which lost 4 bases and 0 bases, there was a span of 7 bases. Germline assignment: CDR1 ENHRY and CDR2 SYGVKD. CDR3 length: 14 residues. Here the CDR3 DNA reads TGTGCCATCAGTGTGGGGAGCTCTGGAAACACCATATATTTT. This codes for CAISVGSSGNTIYF.

The rearrangement joins TRBV9 to TRBJ1-2; TRBD1 aligns across 9 bases. There are 17 residues in the CDR3. The germline V gene encodes CDR1 SGDLS and CDR2 YYNGEE. Trimming cost V 3 bases and J 1 base; bases outside gene matches: 10. The CDR3: CASSEVFPGQGNYGYTF. DNA for the CDR3: TGTGCCAGCAGCGAAGTTTTCCCGGGACAGGGTAACTATGGCTACACCTTC.

The chain employs TRBV7-9 and TRBJ1-1; perhaps TRBD1 as D (5 bases). Trimming took 8 bases from V and 7 from J, leaving 11 bases between them. The CDR3 consists of 11 residues. CDR1 is SEHNR, CDR2 FQNEAQ, per germline (reference sequence). The CDR3 loop reads CASGGGGEAFF. As DNA, the CDR3 is TGTGCCAGCGGCGGGGGAGGTGAAGCTTTCTTT.

The chain recombines TRBV25-1 with TRBJ1-1; possible D gene TRBD1, 6 bases. The CDR3 loop spans 14 amino acids. Germline V gene sequence: CDR1 MGHDK, CDR2 SYGVNS. V shed 6 bases and J shed 4 bases, with 15 bases lying between them. In nucleotides, the CDR3 is TGTGCCAGCAGAAAAGGGGGAGGGAGCACTGAAGCTTTCTTT. This sequence encodes CASRKGGGSTEAFF.

This sequence joins TRBV18 and TRBJ2-7; D possibly corresponds to TRBD1 (6 bases). This CDR3 contains 18 residues. The V gene's germline CDR1 is KGHSH and CDR2 LQKENI. V was cut by 3 bases and J by 9 bases, with 30 bases left in between. The CDR3, as DNA: TGTGCCAGCTCACCTGTCCCTCCATCAGGGGCCGTAGTAATGCGGCAGTACTTC. Amino acid sequence: CASSPVPPSGAVVMRQYF.

This clone showed up just a few times. The chain employs TRBV5-1 and TRBJ2-7; possibly TRBD1 for D (6 bases). Germline V gene data show CDR1 as SGHRS and CDR2 as YFSETQ. The CDR3 covers 14 residues. The V gene lost 4 bases and the J gene lost 0 bases, with 11 bases spanning the gap. The CDR3 DNA is TGCGCCAGCAGCGGAGAGACAGGCTCCTACGAGCAGTACTTC. This gives the protein CASSGETGSYEQYF.

This clone was recorded a few times. J is TRBJ1-1 and V is TRBV14; a weak D match, TRBD1 (6 bases). The V gene's germline CDR1 is SGHDN and CDR2 FVKESK. V lost 1 base to trimming and J lost 4 bases, with 13 bases between them. The CDR3 runs to 15 residues. CDR3: CASSQVRGFGTEAFF. CDR3 sequence (DNA): TGTGCCAGCAGCCAAGTAAGGGGGTTCGGCACTGAAGCTTTCTTT.

The chain links TRBV9 to TRBJ2-5; 9 bases fit TRBD1. Germline-derived CDR1 and CDR2 are SGDLS and YYNGEE. The CDR3 has 16 amino acids. Trimming cost V 0 bases and J 5 bases; bases outside gene matches: 8. CDR3 amino acids: CASSVGRQGGEETQYF. The CDR3, as DNA: TGTGCCAGCAGCGTAGGAAGACAGGGGGGTGAGGAGACCCAGTACTTC. Filled out from reference TRBV9 and TRBJ2-5, the complete variable domain reads DSGVTQTPKHLITATGQRVTLRCSPRSGDLSVYWYQQSLDQGLQFLIQYYNGEERAKGNILERFSAQQFPDLHSELNLSSLELGDSALYFCASSVGRQGGEETQYFGPGTRLLVL.

V usage is TRBV6-4 and J usage is TRBJ1-5; 9 bases are a match to TRBD1. The germline V gene has CDR1 MRHNA and CDR2 SNTAGT. The length of the CDR3 is 17 residues. J was trimmed by 0 bases and V by 0 bases; bases with no gene match: 3. CDR3 DNA: TGTGCCAGCAGTGACTCTTGGACAGGGGCTAGCAATCAGCCCCAGCATTTT. Translated, it gives CASSDSWTGASNQPQHF.

The V and J genes are TRBV21-1 and TRBJ1-1; the tabulated D call, TRBD1, remains unverified against the DNA. TRBV21-1 is a recognized pseudogene. CDR3 size: 12 residues. The CDR3, as DNA: TGTGCCAGCTTGGACAGGAACACTGAAGCTTTCTTT. Protein: CASLDRNTEAFF.

The rearrangement links TRBV28 to TRBJ1-1; 8 bases are shared with TRBD1. In germline, CDR1 is MDHEN, CDR2 SYDVKM. V shed 6 bases and J 11 bases; nucleotides not matched to a gene: 5. CDR3 length equals 11 residues. The CDR3 nucleotides are TGTGCCAGCAGCCTGACAGGGGTGGCTTTCTTT. This codes for CASSLTGVAFF.